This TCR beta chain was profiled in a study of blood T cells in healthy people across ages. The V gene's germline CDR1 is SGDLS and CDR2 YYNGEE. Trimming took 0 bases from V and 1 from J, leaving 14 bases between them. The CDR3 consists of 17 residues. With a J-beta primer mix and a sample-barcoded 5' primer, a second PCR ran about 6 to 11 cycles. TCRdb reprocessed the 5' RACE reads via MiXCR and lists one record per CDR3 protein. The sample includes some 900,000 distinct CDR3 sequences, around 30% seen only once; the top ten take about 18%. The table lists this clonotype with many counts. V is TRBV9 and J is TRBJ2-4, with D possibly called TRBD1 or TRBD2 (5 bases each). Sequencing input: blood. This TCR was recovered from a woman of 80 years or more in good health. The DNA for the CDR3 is TGTGCCAGCAGCGTAGGGACGAGGGGCGCGGCCAAAAACATTCAGTACTTC. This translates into CASSVGTRGAAKNIQYF. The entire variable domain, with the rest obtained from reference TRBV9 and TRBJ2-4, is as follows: DSGVTQTPKHLITATGQRVTLRCSPRSGDLSVYWYQQSLDQGLQFLIQYYNGEERAKGNILERFSAQQFPDLHSELNLSSLELGDSALYFCASSVGTRGAAKNIQYFGAGTRLSVL.